A selection of T cell receptor beta chains follows, all from one sample in a study of cytomegalovirus exposure and HLA in healthy donors. The assay was immunoSEQ multiplex PCR, and TCRdb's table has in-frame clones only and misses some. The listing contains approximately 150,000 clones. The sequencing sample was made of PBMCs. The receptors here all came from a woman aged 18-35 years in good health and CMV-seronegative. Both conserved end residues are part of each CDR3. Each record gives: V gene, J gene, D gene, CDR3 protein, CDR3 DNA. The D gene is left open where the match is weak.

v_call: TRBV11-2; j_call: TRBJ1-4; d_call: NA; cdr3_aa: CASSVDRTNEKLFF; cdr3_nt: TGTGCCAGCAGCGTTGACAGAACTAATGAAAAACTGTTTTTT
v_call: TRBV5-4; j_call: TRBJ2-3; d_call: NA; cdr3_aa: CASSGTSLGIGTDTQYF; cdr3_nt: TGTGCCAGCAGCGGAACTAGCCTCGGTATTGGGACAGATACGCAGTATTTT
v_call: TRBV30; j_call: TRBJ1-2; d_call: NA; cdr3_aa: CAWTTGNYGYTF; cdr3_nt: TGTGCCTGGACTACAGGGAACTATGGCTACACCTTC
v_call: TRBV11-3; j_call: TRBJ2-7; d_call: TRBD2; cdr3_aa: CASSSSSGATNEQYF; cdr3_nt: TGTGCCAGCAGCTCATCTAGCGGGGCAACCAACGAGCAGTACTTC
v_call: TRBV29-1; j_call: TRBJ1-2; d_call: TRBD1; cdr3_aa: CSVNTLGQGRHGYTF; cdr3_nt: TGCAGCGTTAATACCCTAGGACAGGGTCGGCATGGCTACACCTTC
v_call: TRBV4-2; j_call: TRBJ2-1; d_call: TRBD2; cdr3_aa: CASSQATASGRFYNEQFF; cdr3_nt: TGTGCCAGCAGCCAAGCGACGGCTAGCGGGAGGTTCTACAATGAGCAGTTCTTC
v_call: TRBV30; j_call: TRBJ2-7; d_call: TRBD2; cdr3_aa: CAWRGTSGSFEQYF; cdr3_nt: TGTGCCTGGAGGGGGACTAGCGGGAGCTTCGAGCAGTACTTC
v_call: TRBV4-1; j_call: TRBJ1-2; d_call: NA; cdr3_aa: CASSLNRDNYGYTF; cdr3_nt: TGCGCCAGCAGCTTAAATCGGGATAACTATGGCTACACCTTC
v_call: TRBV6-6; j_call: TRBJ2-7; d_call: TRBD1; cdr3_aa: CASSYSGTGGGYEQYF; cdr3_nt: TGTGCCAGCAGTTACTCTGGGACAGGGGGAGGCTACGAGCAGTACTTC
v_call: TRBV7-2; j_call: TRBJ2-3; d_call: NA; cdr3_aa: CASSGGIITDTQYF; cdr3_nt: TGTGCCAGCAGTGGAGGGATAATCACAGATACGCAGTATTTT
v_call: TRBV11-3; j_call: TRBJ1-1; d_call: NA; cdr3_aa: CAIEGESTEAFF; cdr3_nt: TGTGCCATTGAGGGGGAGAGCACTGAAGCTTTCTTT
v_call: TRBV5-1; j_call: TRBJ2-1; d_call: NA; cdr3_aa: CASSLAGIREQFF; cdr3_nt: TGCGCCAGCAGCTTGGCAGGGATTAGGGAGCAGTTCTTC
v_call: TRBV7-3; j_call: TRBJ2-1; d_call: TRBD2; cdr3_aa: CASSKGLANSYNEQFF; cdr3_nt: TGTGCCAGCAGCAAGGGACTAGCAAACTCCTACAATGAGCAGTTCTTC
v_call: TRBV9; j_call: TRBJ2-3; d_call: TRBD2; cdr3_aa: CASSVEAKAGVLSTDTQYF; cdr3_nt: TGTGCCAGCAGCGTAGAGGCCAAAGCGGGAGTTCTTAGTACAGATACGCAGTATTTT
v_call: TRBV30; j_call: TRBJ2-2; d_call: TRBD1; cdr3_aa: CAWSGGNRGDGELFF; cdr3_nt: TGTGCCTGGAGTGGGGGGAACAGGGGGGACGGGGAGCTGTTTTTT
v_call: TRBV11-2; j_call: TRBJ2-1; d_call: NA; cdr3_aa: CASSRPQGRNEQFF; cdr3_nt: TGTGCCAGCAGCCGCCCGCAGGGTCGGAATGAGCAGTTCTTC
v_call: TRBV2; j_call: TRBJ2-3; d_call: NA; cdr3_aa: CASKVKAGRSTDTQYF; cdr3_nt: TGTGCCAGCAAGGTCAAGGCGGGCCGAAGCACAGATACGCAGTATTTT
v_call: TRBV5-1; j_call: TRBJ1-4; d_call: TRBD1; cdr3_aa: CASSEGQGAPREKLFF; cdr3_nt: TGCGCCAGCAGCGAGGGACAGGGGGCCCCTCGGGAAAAACTGTTTTTT
v_call: TRBV9; j_call: TRBJ1-2; d_call: NA; cdr3_aa: CASSRVAGANYGYTF; cdr3_nt: TGTGCCAGCAGCCGGGTAGCAGGGGCTAACTATGGCTACACCTTC
v_call: TRBV30; j_call: TRBJ1-4; d_call: NA; cdr3_aa: CAWSVSRREKLFF; cdr3_nt: TGTGCCTGGAGTGTGTCCCGGCGGGAAAAACTGTTTTTT
v_call: TRBV5-6; j_call: TRBJ2-1; d_call: TRBD2; cdr3_aa: CASSVGLAGGIEQFF; cdr3_nt: TGTGCCAGCAGCGTAGGACTAGCGGGAGGAATTGAGCAGTTCTTC
v_call: TRBV19; j_call: TRBJ1-2; d_call: TRBD1; cdr3_aa: CASSIDRRGLPYGYTF; cdr3_nt: TGTGCCAGTAGTATAGATCGGAGGGGGCTACCCTATGGCTACACCTTC
v_call: TRBV27; j_call: TRBJ2-5; d_call: TRBD2; cdr3_aa: CASSIALAGVLETQYF; cdr3_nt: TGTGCCAGCAGTATCGCCTTAGCGGGAGTATTGGAGACCCAGTACTTC
v_call: TRBV19; j_call: TRBJ1-4; d_call: TRBD1; cdr3_aa: CASSTTGGMLEKLFF; cdr3_nt: TGTGCCAGTAGTACCACAGGGGGCATGCTGGAAAAACTGTTTTTT
v_call: TRBV5-8; j_call: TRBJ1-4; d_call: TRBD1; cdr3_aa: CASSWGQGAGEKLFF; cdr3_nt: TGTGCCAGCTCCTGGGGACAGGGGGCAGGTGAAAAACTGTTTTTT
v_call: TRBV6-1; j_call: TRBJ2-4; d_call: NA; cdr3_aa: CASSEFSFIQYF; cdr3_nt: TGTGCCAGCAGTGAATTCTCTTTCATTCAGTACTTC
v_call: TRBV27; j_call: TRBJ1-1; d_call: NA; cdr3_aa: CASSPQTRSSTEAFF; cdr3_nt: TGTGCCAGCAGTCCTCAAACACGGAGCTCCACTGAAGCTTTCTTT
v_call: TRBV7-8; j_call: TRBJ2-1; d_call: TRBD1; cdr3_aa: CASSLGTGDNEQFF; cdr3_nt: TGTGCCAGCAGCTTAGGGACAGGGGACAATGAGCAGTTCTTC
v_call: TRBV2; j_call: TRBJ1-2; d_call: NA; cdr3_aa: CAEGGANYGYTF; cdr3_nt: TGTGCCGAAGGGGGTGCTAACTATGGCTACACCTTC
v_call: TRBV19; j_call: TRBJ1-4; d_call: NA; cdr3_aa: CASSISLGPEKLFF; cdr3_nt: TGTGCCAGTAGTATATCCCTGGGCCCTGAAAAACTGTTTTTT
v_call: TRBV5-4; j_call: TRBJ2-3; d_call: TRBD2; cdr3_aa: CASSLSGSGVDTQYF; cdr3_nt: TGTGCCAGCAGTCTTAGCGGGAGCGGGGTAGATACGCAGTATTTT
v_call: TRBV6-6; j_call: TRBJ1-2; d_call: TRBD1; cdr3_aa: CASSRQGDYGYTF; cdr3_nt: TGTGCCAGCAGTAGACAGGGGGACTATGGCTACACCTTC
v_call: TRBV7-2; j_call: TRBJ2-3; d_call: TRBD2; cdr3_aa: CASSLAGGSVDTQYF; cdr3_nt: TGTGCCAGCAGCTTAGCGGGAGGGTCCGTAGATACGCAGTATTTT
v_call: TRBV5-4; j_call: TRBJ2-7; d_call: NA; cdr3_aa: CASSLRRERMDEQYF; cdr3_nt: TGTGCCAGCAGCTTGCGACGGGAGAGGATGGACGAGCAGTACTTC
v_call: TRBV7-9; j_call: TRBJ2-5; d_call: NA; cdr3_aa: CASSLVSGVGETQYF; cdr3_nt: TGTGCCAGCAGCTTAGTATCCGGAGTCGGGGAGACCCAGTACTTC
v_call: TRBV4-1; j_call: TRBJ1-2; d_call: TRBD1; cdr3_aa: CASSQAPGVGGGGYTF; cdr3_nt: TGCGCCAGCAGCCAAGCCCCAGGCGTAGGGGGCGGTGGCTACACCTTC
v_call: TRBV25-1; j_call: TRBJ2-7; d_call: NA; cdr3_aa: CASSADNYEQYF; cdr3_nt: TGTGCCAGCAGTGCCGACAATTACGAGCAGTACTTC
v_call: TRBV11-2; j_call: TRBJ2-1; d_call: TRBD2; cdr3_aa: CASSFRPLAGGLGEQFF; cdr3_nt: TGTGCCAGCAGCTTTAGACCCCTAGCGGGAGGTCTGGGGGAGCAGTTCTTC
v_call: TRBV6-1; j_call: TRBJ1-5; d_call: NA; cdr3_aa: CASSPSNQPQHF; cdr3_nt: TGTGCCAGCAGTCCCTCGAATCAGCCCCAGCATTTT
v_call: TRBV19; j_call: TRBJ2-5; d_call: TRBD2; cdr3_aa: CASSRGTSGNQETQYF; cdr3_nt: TGTGCCAGTAGTCGAGGGACTAGCGGGAACCAAGAGACCCAGTACTTC
v_call: TRBV19; j_call: TRBJ2-7; d_call: TRBD1; cdr3_aa: CASSIGTVYEQYF; cdr3_nt: TGTGCCAGTAGTATCGGGACAGTTTACGAGCAGTACTTC
v_call: TRBV29-1; j_call: TRBJ2-1; d_call: TRBD2; cdr3_aa: CSVAALAGTDNEQFF; cdr3_nt: TGCAGCGTTGCGGCGTTAGCGGGAACCGACAATGAGCAGTTCTTC
v_call: TRBV5-1; j_call: TRBJ2-5; d_call: NA; cdr3_aa: CASSSGQSQETQYF; cdr3_nt: TGCGCCAGCAGCTCCGGACAGTCTCAAGAGACCCAGTACTTC
v_call: TRBV2; j_call: TRBJ2-3; d_call: NA; cdr3_aa: CASSPLAGGTDTQYF; cdr3_nt: TGTGCCAGCAGCCCCCTGGCAGGGGGCACAGATACGCAGTATTTT
v_call: TRBV4-1; j_call: TRBJ2-7; d_call: TRBD1; cdr3_aa: CASSQVGVGTGGEQYF; cdr3_nt: TGCGCCAGCAGCCAAGTGGGGGTCGGGACAGGAGGCGAGCAGTACTTC
v_call: TRBV30; j_call: TRBJ2-2; d_call: TRBD1; cdr3_aa: CACTGGQNTGELFF; cdr3_nt: TGTGCCTGTACAGGGGGGCAGAACACCGGGGAGCTGTTTTTT
v_call: TRBV12-5; j_call: TRBJ2-5; d_call: NA; cdr3_aa: CASGSRTKETQYF; cdr3_nt: TGTGCTAGTGGTTCCCGGACTAAAGAGACCCAGTACTTC
v_call: TRBV30; j_call: TRBJ2-1; d_call: NA; cdr3_aa: CAWSNGLPSSYNEQFF; cdr3_nt: TGTGCCTGGAGTAACGGACTACCTAGCTCCTACAATGAGCAGTTCTTC
v_call: TRBV2; j_call: TRBJ1-5; d_call: NA; cdr3_aa: CASRGTGMNQPQHF; cdr3_nt: TGTGCCAGCCGGGGAACAGGGATGAATCAGCCCCAGCATTTT
v_call: TRBV7-9; j_call: TRBJ2-6; d_call: TRBD2; cdr3_aa: CASRPAGGFSGANVLTF; cdr3_nt: TGTGCCAGCAGACCGGCGGGGGGTTTCTCTGGGGCCAACGTCCTGACTTTC
v_call: TRBV6-5; j_call: TRBJ1-2; d_call: NA; cdr3_aa: CASRNTGIHGYTF; cdr3_nt: TGTGCCAGCAGGAACACAGGGATTCACGGCTACACCTTC
v_call: TRBV7-6; j_call: TRBJ2-3; d_call: TRBD1; cdr3_aa: CASSKDRGGTDTQYF; cdr3_nt: TGTGCCAGCAGCAAGGACAGGGGGGGCACAGATACGCAGTATTTT
v_call: TRBV11-2; j_call: TRBJ2-6; d_call: NA; cdr3_aa: CASSRSQVTSGANVLTF; cdr3_nt: TGTGCCAGCAGCCGAAGTCAGGTAACCTCTGGGGCCAACGTCCTGACTTTC
v_call: TRBV5-1; j_call: TRBJ2-1; d_call: TRBD2; cdr3_aa: CASSLARGLAGGAEQFF; cdr3_nt: TGCGCCAGCAGCTTGGCCCGTGGGCTAGCGGGAGGGGCTGAGCAGTTCTTC
v_call: TRBV5-4; j_call: TRBJ1-4; d_call: TRBD1; cdr3_aa: CASSSGTGDEKLFF; cdr3_nt: TGTGCCAGCAGCTCCGGGACAGGGGATGAAAAACTGTTTTTT
v_call: TRBV12-5; j_call: TRBJ1-3; d_call: NA; cdr3_aa: CASGLVLKTGDHSGNTIYF; cdr3_nt: TGTGCTAGTGGTTTGGTACTAAAGACAGGAGACCACTCTGGAAACACCATATATTTT
v_call: TRBV11-2; j_call: TRBJ2-1; d_call: NA; cdr3_aa: CASSEKIGHNEQFF; cdr3_nt: TGTGCCAGCAGCGAAAAGATTGGGCACAATGAGCAGTTCTTC